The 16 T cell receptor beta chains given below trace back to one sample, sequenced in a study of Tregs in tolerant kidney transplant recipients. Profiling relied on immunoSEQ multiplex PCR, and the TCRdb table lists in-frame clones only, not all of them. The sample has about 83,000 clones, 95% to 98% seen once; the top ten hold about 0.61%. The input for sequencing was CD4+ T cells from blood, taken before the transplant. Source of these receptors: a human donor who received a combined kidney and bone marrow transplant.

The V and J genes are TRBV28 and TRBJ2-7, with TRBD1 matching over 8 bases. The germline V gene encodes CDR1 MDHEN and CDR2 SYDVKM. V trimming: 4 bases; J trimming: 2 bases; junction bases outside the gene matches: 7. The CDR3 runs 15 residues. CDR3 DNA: TGTGCCAGCAGTTCTACCGGGACAGGAGCCTACGAGCAGTACTTC. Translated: CASSSTGTGAYEQYF.

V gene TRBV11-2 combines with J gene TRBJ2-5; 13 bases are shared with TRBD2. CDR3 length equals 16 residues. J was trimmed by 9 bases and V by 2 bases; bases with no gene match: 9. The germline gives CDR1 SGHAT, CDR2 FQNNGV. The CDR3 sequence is CASSLTSGGGLLAQYF. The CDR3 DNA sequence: TGTGCCAGCAGCTTAACTAGCGGGGGGGGTCTTTTGGCCCAGTACTTC. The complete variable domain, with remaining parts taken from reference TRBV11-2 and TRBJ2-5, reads EAGVAQSPRYKIIEKRQSVAFWCNPISGHATLYWYQQILGQGPKLLIQFQNNGVVDDSQLPKDRFSAERLKGVDSTLKIQPAKLEDSAVYLCASSLTSGGGLLAQYFGPGTRLLVL.

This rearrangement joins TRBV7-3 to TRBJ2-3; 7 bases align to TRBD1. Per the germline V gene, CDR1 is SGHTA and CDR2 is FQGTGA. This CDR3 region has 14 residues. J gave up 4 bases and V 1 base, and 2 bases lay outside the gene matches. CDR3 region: CASSLNRGADTQYF. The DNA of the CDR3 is TGTGCCAGCAGCTTAAACAGGGGCGCAGATACGCAGTATTTT.

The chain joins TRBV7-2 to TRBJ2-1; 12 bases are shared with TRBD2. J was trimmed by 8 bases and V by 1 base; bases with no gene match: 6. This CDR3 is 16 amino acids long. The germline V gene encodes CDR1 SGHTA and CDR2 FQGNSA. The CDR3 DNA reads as TGTGCCAGCAGCTTAGGCCTAGCGGGAGGGGTAGATGAGCAGTTCTTC. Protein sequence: CASSLGLAGGVDEQFF.

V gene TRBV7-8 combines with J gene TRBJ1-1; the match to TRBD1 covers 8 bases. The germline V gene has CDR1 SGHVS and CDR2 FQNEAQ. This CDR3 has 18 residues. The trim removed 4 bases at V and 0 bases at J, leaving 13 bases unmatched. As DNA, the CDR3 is TGTGCCAGCAGCTCCGTCGGGACAGGCTTATTGATGAACACTGAAGCTTTCTTT. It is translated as CASSSVGTGLLMNTEAFF.

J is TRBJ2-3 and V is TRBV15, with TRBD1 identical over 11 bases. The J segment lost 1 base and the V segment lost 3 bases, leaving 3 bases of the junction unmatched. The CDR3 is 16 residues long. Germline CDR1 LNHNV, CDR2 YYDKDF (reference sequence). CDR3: CATSSGTGGRTDTQYF. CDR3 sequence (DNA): TGTGCCACCAGCAGTGGGACAGGGGGACGCACAGATACGCAGTATTTT. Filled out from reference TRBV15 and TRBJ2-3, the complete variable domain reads DAMVIQNPRYQVTQFGKPVTLSCSQTLNHNVMYWYQQKSSQAPKLLFHYYDKDFNNEADTPDNFQSRRPNTSFCFLDIRSPGLGDTAMYLCATSSGTGGRTDTQYFGPGTRLTVL.

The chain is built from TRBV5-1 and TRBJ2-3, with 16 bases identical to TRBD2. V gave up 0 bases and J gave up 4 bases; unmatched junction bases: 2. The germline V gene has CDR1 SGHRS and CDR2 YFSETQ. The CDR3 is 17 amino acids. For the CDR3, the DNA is TGCGCCAGCAGCTTGGCCGGGACTAGCGGGGGGGCAGATACGCAGTATTTT. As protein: CASSLAGTSGGADTQYF.

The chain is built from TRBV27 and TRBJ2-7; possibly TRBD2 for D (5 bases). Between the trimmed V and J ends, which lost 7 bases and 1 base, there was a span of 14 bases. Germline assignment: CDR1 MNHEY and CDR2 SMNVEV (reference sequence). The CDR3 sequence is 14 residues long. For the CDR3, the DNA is TGTGCCAGCAAGGGAGCCGTAGTATCCTACGAGCAGTACTTC. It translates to CASKGAVVSYEQYF.

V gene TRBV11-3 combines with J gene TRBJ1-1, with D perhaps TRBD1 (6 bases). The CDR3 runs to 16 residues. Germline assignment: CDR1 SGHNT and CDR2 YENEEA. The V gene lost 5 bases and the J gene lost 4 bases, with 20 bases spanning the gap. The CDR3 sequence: CASSPVAWGRGTEAFF. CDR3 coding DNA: TGTGCCAGCAGCCCAGTGGCGTGGGGGCGCGGCACTGAAGCTTTCTTT. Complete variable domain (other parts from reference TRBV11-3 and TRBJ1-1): EAGVVQSPRYKIIEKKQPVAFWCNPISGHNTLYWYLQNLGQGPELLIRYENEEAVDDSQLPKDRFSAERLKGVDSTLKIQPAELGDSAVYLCASSPVAWGRGTEAFFGQGTRLTVV.

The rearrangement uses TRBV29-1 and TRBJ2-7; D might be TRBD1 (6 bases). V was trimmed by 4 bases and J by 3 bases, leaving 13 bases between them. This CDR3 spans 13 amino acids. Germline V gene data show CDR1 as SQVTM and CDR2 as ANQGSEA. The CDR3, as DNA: TGCAGCGTTGGAGGCCTCAGGGGCTACGAGCAGTACTTC. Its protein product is CSVGGLRGYEQYF.

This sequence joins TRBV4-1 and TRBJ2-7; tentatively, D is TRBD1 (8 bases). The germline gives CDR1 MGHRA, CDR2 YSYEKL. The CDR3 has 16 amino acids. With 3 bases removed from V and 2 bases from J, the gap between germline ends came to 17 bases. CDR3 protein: CASSQPQGGNPYEQYF. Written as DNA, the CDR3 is TGCGCCAGCAGCCAGCCACAGGGGGGGAATCCCTACGAGCAGTACTTC.

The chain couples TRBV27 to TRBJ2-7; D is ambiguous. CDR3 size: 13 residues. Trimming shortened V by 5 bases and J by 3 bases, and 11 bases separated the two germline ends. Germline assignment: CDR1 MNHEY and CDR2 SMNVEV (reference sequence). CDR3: CASSLTVYYEQYF. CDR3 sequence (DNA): TGTGCCAGCAGTCTTACCGTCTACTACGAGCAGTACTTC.

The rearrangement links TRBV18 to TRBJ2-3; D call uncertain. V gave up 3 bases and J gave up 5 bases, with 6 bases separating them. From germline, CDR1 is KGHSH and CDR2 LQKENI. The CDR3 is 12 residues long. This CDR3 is CASSPAGDTQYF. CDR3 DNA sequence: TGTGCCAGCTCACCTGCAGGAGATACGCAGTATTTT.

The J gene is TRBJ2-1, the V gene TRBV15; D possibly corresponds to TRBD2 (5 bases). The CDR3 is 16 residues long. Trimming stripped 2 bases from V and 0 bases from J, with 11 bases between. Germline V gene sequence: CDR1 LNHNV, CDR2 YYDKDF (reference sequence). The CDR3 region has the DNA TGTGCCACCAGCAGATGGACGGGAAGCTCCTACAATGAGCAGTTCTTC. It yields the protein CATSRWTGSSYNEQFF.

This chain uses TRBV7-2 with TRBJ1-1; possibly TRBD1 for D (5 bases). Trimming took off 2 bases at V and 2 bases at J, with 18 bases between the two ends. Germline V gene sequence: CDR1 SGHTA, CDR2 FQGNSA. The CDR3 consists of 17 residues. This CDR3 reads CASSLLGRAALNTEAFF. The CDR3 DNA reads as TGTGCCAGCAGCTTATTGGGCAGGGCCGCCCTTAACACTGAAGCTTTCTTT.

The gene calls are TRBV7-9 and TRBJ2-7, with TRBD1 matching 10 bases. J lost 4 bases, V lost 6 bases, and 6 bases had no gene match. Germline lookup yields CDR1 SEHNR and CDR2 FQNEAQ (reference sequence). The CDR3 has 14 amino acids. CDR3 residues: CASSSPDRGYEQYF. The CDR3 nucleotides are TGTGCCAGCAGTTCACCGGACAGGGGGTACGAGCAGTACTTC.